What follows describes a single T cell receptor beta chain. The antigen is not known. These data are taken from a study of T cells in Graves' hyperthyroidism and ophthalmopathy. Turning to the study itself: The initial diagnosis was the point when peripheral blood was collected, ahead of any treatment. General observations from the study: Ophthalmopathy onset followed model prediction by a median approximately 5.9 months.

V dropped 7 bases and J dropped 4 bases, with 16 bases sitting between them. There are 14 residues in the CDR3. Per germline, CDR1 SNHLY and CDR2 FYNNEI. Patients were aged 18 to 65, had disease duration under 2 months, and had newly diagnosed hyperthyroidism. Diagnosis rested on symptoms, serum thyroxine and TRAb, thyroid ultrasound, and orbital computed tomography. From RNA transcripts, TCR beta CDR3 regions were amplified. A set of HTBI primers served as the primers for a first-round RT-PCR of the TCR CDR3. A single record per CDR3 protein comes from TCRdb applying MiXCR to the multiplex PCR reads. Of 700,000 to 850,000 distinct CDR3 sequences listed, 30% to 40% are singletons.

This clonotype was obtained from a woman in her thirties or forties with Graves' hyperthyroidism. Material for sequencing was blood. This rearrangement joins TRBV2 to TRBJ1-2; D is possibly TRBD1 (6 bases). The CDR3 coding sequence is TGTGCCAGCACCATAGCGGGGGCGGGCTATGGCTACACCTTC. Protein: CASTIAGAGYGYTF.